This TCR beta chain comes out of a study of shared clonotypes between healthy human individuals. TCRdb keeps only in-frame clones here, not all; method: immunoSEQ multiplex PCR. The sample gives 1.4 million or so clones, about 98.5% of which show up once; approximately 0.4% is in the top ten. The V and J ends lost 6 bases and 5 bases respectively, with 15 bases between them. Germline loops: CDR1 MNHNY, CDR2 SVGAGI (reference sequence). The CDR3 is 14 residues long. The sequenced material came from naive CD4+ T cells sorted from blood. Noted subset: CD45RA+ positively selected. This clonotype was obtained from a man younger than 45 in good health. The chain uses TRBV6-6 and TRBJ2-3; possible D gene TRBD1, 6 bases. The CDR3 spells CASSLTGLRDTQYF. The CDR3 DNA reads TGTGCCAGCAGCTTGACAGGTTTAAGAGATACGCAGTATTTT.